This T cell receptor (beta chain) is drawn from a study of technical replicates of blood from a few donors. Method: immunoSEQ multiplex PCR; TCRdb's copy keeps in-frame clones and lacks some. The repertoire includes more than 75,000 clones, 90% to 96% of them detected once, and 0.36% sits in the top ten. The CDR3 is 15 amino acids. Per the germline V gene, CDR1 is SGHNT and CDR2 is YYREEE (reference sequence). Trimming left V 0 bases short and J 0 bases short, with 9 bases between. The TCR originated in a human donor in good health. V and J are TRBV5-4 and TRBJ2-5, with a weak D call TRBD2 (5 bases). Sequenced material: T cells isolated from PBMCs. This chain's CDR3 is CASSLAGRDQETQYF. The CDR3 DNA reads TGTGCCAGCAGCTTGGCCGGGCGGGACCAAGAGACCCAGTACTTC.